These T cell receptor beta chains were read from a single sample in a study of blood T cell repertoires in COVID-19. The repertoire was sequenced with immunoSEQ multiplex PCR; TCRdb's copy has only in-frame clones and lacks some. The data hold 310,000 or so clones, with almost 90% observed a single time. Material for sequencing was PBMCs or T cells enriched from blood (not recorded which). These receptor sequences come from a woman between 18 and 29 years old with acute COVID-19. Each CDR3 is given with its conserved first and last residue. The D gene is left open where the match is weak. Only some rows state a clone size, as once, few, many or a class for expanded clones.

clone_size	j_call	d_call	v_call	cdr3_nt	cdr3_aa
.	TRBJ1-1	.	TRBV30	TGTGCCTGGAGTTCGGGGTTCAACACTGAAGCTTTCTTT	CAWSSGFNTEAFF
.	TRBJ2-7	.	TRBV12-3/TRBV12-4	TGTGCCAGCAGTTTAAGCGGAGGATACGAGCAGTACTTC	CASSLSGGYEQYF
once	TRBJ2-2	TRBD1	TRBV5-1	TGCGCCAGCAGCTTGGGGGGACAGGGCGCCACCGGGGAGCTGTTTTTT	CASSLGGQGATGELFF
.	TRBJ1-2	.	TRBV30	TGTGCCTGGAGTGCGGGGGGAAAGTTATATGGCTACACCTTC	CAWSAGGKLYGYTF
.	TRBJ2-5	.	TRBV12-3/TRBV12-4	TGTGCCAGCAGTTTCGAGTCAGAGACCCAGTACTTC	CASSFESETQYF
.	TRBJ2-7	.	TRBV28	TGTGCCAGCAGTCTACCCTCCTACGAGCAGTACTTC	CASSLPSYEQYF
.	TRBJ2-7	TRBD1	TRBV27	TGTGCCAGCAGCGGTGGGACAGGGGTGTACGAGCAGTACTTC	CASSGGTGVYEQYF
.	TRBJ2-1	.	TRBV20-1	TGCAGTGCAGGGGTGTGGGAGCAGTTCTTC	CSAGVWEQFF
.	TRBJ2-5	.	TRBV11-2	TGTGCCAGCAGGAGTGGAGCAGGGGTGGTAGAGACCCAGTACTTC	CASRSGAGVVETQYF
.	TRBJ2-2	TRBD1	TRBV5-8	TGTGCCAGCAGCTCTGGGACAGTTGGTAGGGAGGAGCTGTTTTTT	CASSSGTVGREELFF
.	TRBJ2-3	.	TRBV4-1	TGCGCCAGCAGCCAAGATCGGGGACTCTCACCTTTAGATACGCAGTATTTT	CASSQDRGLSPLDTQYF
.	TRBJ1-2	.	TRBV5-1	TGCGCCAGCAGCTTGATTCCCCCGACAGCTAACTATGGCTACACCTTC	CASSLIPPTANYGYTF
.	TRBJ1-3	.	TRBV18	TGTGCCAGCTCACCCGAACTCGCGGTTTACTCTGGAAACACCATATATTTT	CASSPELAVYSGNTIYF
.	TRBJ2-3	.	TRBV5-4	TGTGCCAGCAGCGAGGAACCGTCTTTATTGGTTACGCAGTATTTT	CASSEEPSLLVTQYF
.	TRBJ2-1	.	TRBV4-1	TGCGCCAGCAGCGTCGGGAGAGGCGGGAATGAGCAGTTCTTC	CASSVGRGGNEQFF
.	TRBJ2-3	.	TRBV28	TGTGCCAGCAGTTTAGGGCGGGCAGGTACGCAGTATTTT	CASSLGRAGTQYF
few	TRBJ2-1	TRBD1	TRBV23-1	TGCGCCAGCAGTCAGCCCGGGACAGGGGTATACAATGAGCAGTTCTTC	CASSQPGTGVYNEQFF
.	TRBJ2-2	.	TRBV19	TGTGCCAGTAGTACCGGGACACTGAACACCGGGGAGCTGTTTTTT	CASSTGTLNTGELFF
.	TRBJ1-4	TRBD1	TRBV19	TGTGCCAGTAGTATCGGGACAGTAAATGAAAAACTGTTTTTT	CASSIGTVNEKLFF
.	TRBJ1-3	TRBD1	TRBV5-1	TGCGCCAGCAGCACAGGACAGGGCTCAGGAAACACCATATATTTT	CASSTGQGSGNTIYF
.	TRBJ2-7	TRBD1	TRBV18	TGTGCCAGCTCAACTCGACAGGGGCCCTACGAGCAGTACTTC	CASSTRQGPYEQYF
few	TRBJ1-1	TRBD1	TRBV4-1	TGCGCCAGCAGCCCGCTTAACCCTACACAGGGGATGGGCACTGAAGCTTTCTTT	CASSPLNPTQGMGTEAFF
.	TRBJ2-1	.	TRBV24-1	TGTGCCACCCAGGGGGGCCCGGGAGAGCAGTTCTTC	CATQGGPGEQFF
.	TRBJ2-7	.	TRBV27	TGTGCCAGCAGTTCAAACCATCACGGGCAGTACTTC	CASSSNHHGQYF
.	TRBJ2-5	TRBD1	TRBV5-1	TGCGCCAGCAGTGGACAACAGGGGCGCCAAGAGACCCAGTACTTC	CASSGQQGRQETQYF
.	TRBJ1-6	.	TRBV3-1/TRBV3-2	TGTGCCAGCAGCCTTAACAGGGTTTCACCCCTCCACTTT	CASSLNRVSPLHF
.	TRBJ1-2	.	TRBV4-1	TGCGCCAGCAGCCAAGATCAGAACGGACTTTATGGCTACACCTTC	CASSQDQNGLYGYTF
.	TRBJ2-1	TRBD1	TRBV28	TGTGCCAGCAGCGGGACAGTAGGCAATGAGCAGTTCTTC	CASSGTVGNEQFF
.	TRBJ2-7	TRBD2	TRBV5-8	TGTGCCAGCAGCTTGTGGCCTAGCGGGAGCGAGCAGTACTTC	CASSLWPSGSEQYF
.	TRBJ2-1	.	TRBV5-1	TGCGCCAGCAGCTTGGGGCAGGTCTACAATGAGCAGTTCTTC	CASSLGQVYNEQFF
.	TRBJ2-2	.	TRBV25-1	TGTGCCAGCAGTGAATCGGGAGCGGAGACGAACACCGGGGAGCTGTTTTTT	CASSESGAETNTGELFF
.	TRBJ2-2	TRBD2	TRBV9	TGTGCCAGCAGCGCGGGACTAGCGGGAGCTACCGGGGAGCTGTTTTTT	CASSAGLAGATGELFF
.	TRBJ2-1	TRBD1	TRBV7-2	TGTGCCAGCAGCGGTCAGACAGGGGGACACAATGAGCAGTTCTTC	CASSGQTGGHNEQFF
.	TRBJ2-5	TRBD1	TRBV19	TGTGCCAGTAGTATAGGAGGGGACTCCGGGACAGGGAGGAAGACCCAGTACTTC	CASSIGGDSGTGRKTQYF
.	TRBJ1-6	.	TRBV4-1	TGCGCCAGCAGCCCATCCCCCTCGGGGTATTCACCCCTCCACTTT	CASSPSPSGYSPLHF
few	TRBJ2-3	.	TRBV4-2	TGTGCCAGCAGCCAAGCGGTCCTAAGCGGGACACGCACAGATACGCAGTATTTT	CASSQAVLSGTRTDTQYF
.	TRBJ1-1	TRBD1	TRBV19	TGTGCCAGTAGACCCGGGACAGGGATGAACACTGAAGCTTTCTTT	CASRPGTGMNTEAFF